The clone carrying this T cell receptor beta chain has ten or more counts. This sample stems from a study of T cells in Graves' hyperthyroidism and ophthalmopathy. About the study: Upon initial diagnosis and before any treatment, peripheral blood was collected.

Ophthalmopathy cases met thresholds of Clinical Activity Score at least 3, NOSPECS grade at least 4 and duration under 3 months. Pregnant or lactating patients were excluded, as were those with uncontrolled infection or other autoimmune disease. Fresh 10 ml peripheral blood yielded PBMCs. Using RNA transcripts as the source, TCR beta CDR3 regions were amplified. Primed by the HTBI set, a first-round RT-PCR was run on the TCR CDR3. TCRdb re-derived calls from the multiplex PCR reads in MiXCR, one entry per CDR3 protein. The sample lists nearly 600,000 distinct CDR3 sequences; 12% to 15% were seen once. Sequencing was done on a sample of blood. The TCR comes from a woman under 30 with Graves' ophthalmopathy.

CDR3 protein: CASSPDPRTGELFF. In DNA form, the CDR3 reads TGTGCCAGCAGCCCGGACCCCCGTACCGGGGAGCTGTTTTTT. This chain joins TRBV3-1 and TRBJ2-2; no clear D gene. CDR1 is LGHDT and CDR2 is YNNKEL in the germline V gene (reference sequence). This CDR3 has 14 residues. Trimming took 4 bases from V and 5 from J, leaving 11 bases between them.